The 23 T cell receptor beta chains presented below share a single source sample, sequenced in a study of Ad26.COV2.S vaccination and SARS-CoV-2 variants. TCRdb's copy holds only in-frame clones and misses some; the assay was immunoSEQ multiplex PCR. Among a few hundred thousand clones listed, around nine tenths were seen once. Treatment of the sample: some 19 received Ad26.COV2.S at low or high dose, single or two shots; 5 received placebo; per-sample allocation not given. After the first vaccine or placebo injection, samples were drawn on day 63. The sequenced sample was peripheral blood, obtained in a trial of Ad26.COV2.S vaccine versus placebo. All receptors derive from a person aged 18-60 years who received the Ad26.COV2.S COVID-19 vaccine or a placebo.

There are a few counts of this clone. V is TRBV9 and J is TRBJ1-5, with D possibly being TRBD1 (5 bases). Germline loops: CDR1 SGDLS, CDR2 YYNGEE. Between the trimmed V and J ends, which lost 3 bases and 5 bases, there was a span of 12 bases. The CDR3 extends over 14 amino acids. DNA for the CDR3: TGTGCCAGCAGCGGACGGGACGTATATCAGCCCCAGCATTTT. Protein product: CASSGRDVYQPQHF. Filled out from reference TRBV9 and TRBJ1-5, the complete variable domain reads DSGVTQTPKHLITATGQRVTLRCSPRSGDLSVYWYQQSLDQGLQFLIQYYNGEERAKGNILERFSAQQFPDLHSELNLSSLELGDSALYFCASSGRDVYQPQHFGDGTRLSIL.

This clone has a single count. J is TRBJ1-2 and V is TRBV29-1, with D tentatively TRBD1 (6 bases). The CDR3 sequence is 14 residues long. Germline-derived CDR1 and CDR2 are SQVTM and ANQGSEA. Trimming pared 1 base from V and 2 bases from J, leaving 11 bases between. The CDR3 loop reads CSVEGSGANYGYTF. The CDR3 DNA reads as TGCAGCGTTGAAGGGTCGGGGGCGAACTATGGCTACACCTTC.

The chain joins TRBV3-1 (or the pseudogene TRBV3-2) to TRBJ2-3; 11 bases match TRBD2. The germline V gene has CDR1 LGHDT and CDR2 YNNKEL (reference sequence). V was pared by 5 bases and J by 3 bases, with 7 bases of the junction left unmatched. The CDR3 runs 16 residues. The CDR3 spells CASSSSGGVGTDTQYF. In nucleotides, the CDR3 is TGTGCCAGCAGCAGTAGCGGGGGGGTGGGAACAGATACGCAGTATTTT.

The CDR3 here is CAWSPNGQFRRYYGYTF. The CDR3 DNA follows: TGTGCCTGGAGTCCGAACGGACAGTTTCGCCGCTACTATGGCTACACCTTC. V is TRBV30 and J is TRBJ1-2, with a weak D call TRBD1 (6 bases). V was shortened by 2 bases and J by 3 bases, with 22 bases between the two germline ends. The length of the CDR3 is 17 residues. CDR1 GTSNPN and CDR2 SVGIG come from the germline V gene (reference sequence).

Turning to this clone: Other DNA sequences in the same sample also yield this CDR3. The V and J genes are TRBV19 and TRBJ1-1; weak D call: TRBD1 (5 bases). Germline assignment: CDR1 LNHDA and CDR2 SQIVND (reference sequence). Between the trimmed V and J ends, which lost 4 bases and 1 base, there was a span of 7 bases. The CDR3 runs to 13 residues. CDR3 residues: CASSTTANTEAFF. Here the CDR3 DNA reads TGTGCCAGTAGTACGACAGCGAACACTGAAGCTTTCTTT.

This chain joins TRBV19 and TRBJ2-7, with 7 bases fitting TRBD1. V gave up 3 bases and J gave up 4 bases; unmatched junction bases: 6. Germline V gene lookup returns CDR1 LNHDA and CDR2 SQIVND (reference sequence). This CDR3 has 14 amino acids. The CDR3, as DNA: TGTGCCAGTAGTATCTCCGGGACAGTGTACGAGCAGTACTTC. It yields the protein CASSISGTVYEQYF.

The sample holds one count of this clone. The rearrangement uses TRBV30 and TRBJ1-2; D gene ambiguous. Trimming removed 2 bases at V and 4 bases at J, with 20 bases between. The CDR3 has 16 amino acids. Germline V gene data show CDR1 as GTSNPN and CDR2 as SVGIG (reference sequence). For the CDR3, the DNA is TGTGCCTGGAGTCTCACTTTAGGGTCGGGTAGCTATGGCTACACCTTC. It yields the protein CAWSLTLGSGSYGYTF.

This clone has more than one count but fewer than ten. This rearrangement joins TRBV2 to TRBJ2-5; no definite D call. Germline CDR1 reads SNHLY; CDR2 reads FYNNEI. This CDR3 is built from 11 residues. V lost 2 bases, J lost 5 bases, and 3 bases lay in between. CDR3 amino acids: CASSEWETQYF. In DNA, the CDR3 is TGTGCCAGCAGTGAATGGGAGACCCAGTACTTC.

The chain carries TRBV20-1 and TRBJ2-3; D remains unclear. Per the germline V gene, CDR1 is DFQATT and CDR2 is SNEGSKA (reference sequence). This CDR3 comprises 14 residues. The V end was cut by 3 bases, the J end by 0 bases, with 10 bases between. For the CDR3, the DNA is TGCAGTGCTAGTGGCGGAACTAGCACAGATACGCAGTATTTT. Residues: CSASGGTSTDTQYF.

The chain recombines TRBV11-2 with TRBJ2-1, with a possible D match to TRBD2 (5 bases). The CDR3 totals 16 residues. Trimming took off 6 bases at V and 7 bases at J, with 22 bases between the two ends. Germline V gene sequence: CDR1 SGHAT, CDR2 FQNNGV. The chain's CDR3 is CASRFQRLLGGNEQFF. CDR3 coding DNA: TGTGCCAGCAGATTCCAGCGCCTACTAGGTGGAAATGAGCAGTTCTTC.

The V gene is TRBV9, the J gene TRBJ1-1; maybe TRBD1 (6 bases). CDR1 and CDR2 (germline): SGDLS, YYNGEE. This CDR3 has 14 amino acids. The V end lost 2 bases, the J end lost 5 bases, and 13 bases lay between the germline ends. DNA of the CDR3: TGTGCCAGCAGCGTGGTGGGGGGCCATACTGAAGCTTTCTTT. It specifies CASSVVGGHTEAFF. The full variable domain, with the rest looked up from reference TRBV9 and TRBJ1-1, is DSGVTQTPKHLITATGQRVTLRCSPRSGDLSVYWYQQSLDQGLQFLIQYYNGEERAKGNILERFSAQQFPDLHSELNLSSLELGDSALYFCASSVVGGHTEAFFGQGTRLTVV.

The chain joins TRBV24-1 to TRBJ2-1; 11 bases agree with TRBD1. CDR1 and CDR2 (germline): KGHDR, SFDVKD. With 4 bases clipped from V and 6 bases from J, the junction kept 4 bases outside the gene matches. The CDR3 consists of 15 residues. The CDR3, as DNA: TGTGCCACCAGTGAACCCGGGACAGGGGGCAATGAGCAGTTCTTC. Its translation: CATSEPGTGGNEQFF.

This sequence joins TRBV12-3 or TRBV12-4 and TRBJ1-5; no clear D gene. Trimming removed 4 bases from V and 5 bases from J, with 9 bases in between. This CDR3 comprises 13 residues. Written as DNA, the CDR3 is TGTGCCAGCAGTTCCGTAGGTCATCAGCCCCAGCATTTT. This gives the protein CASSSVGHQPQHF.

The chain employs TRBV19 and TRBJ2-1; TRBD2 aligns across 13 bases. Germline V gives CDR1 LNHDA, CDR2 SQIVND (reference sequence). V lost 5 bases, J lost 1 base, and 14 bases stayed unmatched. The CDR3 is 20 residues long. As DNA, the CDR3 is TGTGCCAGTAGTCTTCTAACATGGACTAGCGGGGGTGGTTCCTACAATGAGCAGTTCTTC. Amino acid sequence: CASSLLTWTSGGGSYNEQFF.

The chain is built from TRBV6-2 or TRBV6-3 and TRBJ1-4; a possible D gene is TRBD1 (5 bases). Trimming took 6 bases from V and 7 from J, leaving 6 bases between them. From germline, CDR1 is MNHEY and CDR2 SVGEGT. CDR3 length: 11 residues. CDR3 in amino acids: CASSQGEKLFF. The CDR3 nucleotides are TGTGCCAGCAGCCAGGGTGAAAAACTGTTTTTT.

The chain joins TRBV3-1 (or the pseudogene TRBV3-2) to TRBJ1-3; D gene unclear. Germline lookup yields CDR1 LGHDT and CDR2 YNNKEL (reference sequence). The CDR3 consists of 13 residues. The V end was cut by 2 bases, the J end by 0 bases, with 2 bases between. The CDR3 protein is CASSQPSGNTIYF. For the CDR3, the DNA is TGTGCCAGCAGCCAACCCTCTGGAAACACCATATATTTT.

The CDR3 DNA sequence: TGTGCCAGCAGCTTGGTCCGGGAGCGAAACACCGGGGAGCTGTTTTTT. Its protein product is CASSLVRERNTGELFF. The chain recombines TRBV5-6 with TRBJ2-2; perhaps TRBD2 as D (6 bases). The germline gives CDR1 SGHDT, CDR2 YYEEEE. The CDR3 totals 16 residues. Trimming cost V 0 bases and J 2 bases, with 11 bases left between them. The full variable domain, completed using reference TRBV5-6 and TRBJ2-2, is DAGVTQSPTHLIKTRGQQVTLRCSPKSGHDTVSWYQQALGQGPQFIFQYYEEEERQRGNFPDRFSGHQFPNYSSELNVNALLLGDSALYLCASSLVRERNTGELFFGEGSRLTVL.

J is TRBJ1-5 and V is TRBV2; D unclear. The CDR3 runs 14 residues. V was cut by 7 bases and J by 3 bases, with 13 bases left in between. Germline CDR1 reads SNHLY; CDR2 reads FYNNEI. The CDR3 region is CASTLTGVNQPQHF. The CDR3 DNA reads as TGTGCCAGCACCCTGACCGGAGTCAATCAGCCCCAGCATTTT.

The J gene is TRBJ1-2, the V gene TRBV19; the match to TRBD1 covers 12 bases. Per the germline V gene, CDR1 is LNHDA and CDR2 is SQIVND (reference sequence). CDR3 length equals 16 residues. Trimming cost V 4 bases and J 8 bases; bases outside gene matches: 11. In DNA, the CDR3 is TGTGCCAGTAGTACCTCGCCGGGACAGGGGGCAGGGGGCTACACCTTC. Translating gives CASSTSPGQGAGGYTF.

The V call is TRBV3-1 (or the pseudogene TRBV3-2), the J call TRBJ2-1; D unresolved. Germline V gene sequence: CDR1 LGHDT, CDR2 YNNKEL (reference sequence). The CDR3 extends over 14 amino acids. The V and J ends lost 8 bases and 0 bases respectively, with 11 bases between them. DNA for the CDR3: TGTGCCAGCGGGGATCTAAGCTCCTACAATGAGCAGTTCTTC. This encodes CASGDLSSYNEQFF.

The CDR3 nucleotides read TGTGCCAGCAGCTCTAACAGGGGGTCTGGGGAGCTGTTTTTT. It is translated as CASSSNRGSGELFF. V usage is TRBV7-3 and J usage is TRBJ2-2, with 8 bases identical to TRBD1. There are 14 residues in the CDR3. Per germline, CDR1 SGHTA and CDR2 FQGTGA. V shed 4 bases and J 8 bases; nucleotides not matched to a gene: 6. Using reference TRBV7-3 and TRBJ2-2 for the parts outside the CDR3, the full variable domain is GAGVSQTPSNKVTEKGKYVELRCDPISGHTALYWYRQSLGQGPEFLIYFQGTGAADDSGLPNDRFFAVRPEGSVSTLKIQRTERGDSAVYLCASSSNRGSGELFFGEGSRLTVL.

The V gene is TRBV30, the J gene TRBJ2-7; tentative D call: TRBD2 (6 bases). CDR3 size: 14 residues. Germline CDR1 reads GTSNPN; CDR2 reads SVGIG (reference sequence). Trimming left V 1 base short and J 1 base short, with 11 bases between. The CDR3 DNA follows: TGTGCCTGGAGTGGGAGGGAAGCATCCTACGAGCAGTACTTC. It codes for CAWSGREASYEQYF.

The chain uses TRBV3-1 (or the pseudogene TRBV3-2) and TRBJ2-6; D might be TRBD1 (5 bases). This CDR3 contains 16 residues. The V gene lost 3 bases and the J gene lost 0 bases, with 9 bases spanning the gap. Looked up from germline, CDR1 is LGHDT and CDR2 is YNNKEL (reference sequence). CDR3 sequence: CASSHSRASGANVLTF. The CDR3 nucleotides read TGTGCCAGCAGCCATTCCAGGGCCTCTGGGGCCAACGTCCTGACTTTC.